This entry is about one T cell receptor (beta chain). Its antigen is currently not known. The record has no base qualities; no much larger clone is one base away. This entry comes from a study of response to subunit inactivated influenza vaccine (dated by TCRdb to the late 2010s). For the wider study: The study used deep quantitative T cell receptor repertoire profiling to track responses to a trivalent subunit inactivated influenza vaccine. Study-wide findings and limitations: It was suggested by the authors that each seasonal influenza vaccination may recruit only a limited number of new T cells.

Library generation was performed with RT-PCR. Reads for this sample came from an Illumina HiSeq 2500. Using fastp at Q25 and MiXCR, TCRdb reprocessed the public reads and kept productive beta chains. CDR3 protein duplicates are merged, each entry listing the most common genes and DNA. The sample has about 540,000 distinct CDR3 sequences on record, approximately 20% of them singletons. The ten biggest clones cover 2.5% to 3% of the sample. These records were also assigned to another study, of T cells expressing NK-cell markers. From that second study: TCR beta cDNA libraries were prepared using 5'RACE template switching, which introduced a universal primer site and unique molecular identifiers. Three sorted T-cell subsets (CD3+CD56+NKG2C+, CD3+CD56+NKG2C- and CD3+CD56-NKG2C+) from several donors had their TCR beta-chain repertoires profiled. Seven of the eight sequenced donors were HCMV-seropositive and one was HCMV-seronegative. To restrict sorting to alphabetaTCR-expressing T cells, an anti-gammadeltaTCR antibody was added in several experiments. In a handful of donors, the dominant CD3+CD56+NKG2C+ clonotypes ranked among the top 10 CD8+ clonotypes, making up roughly 1.0-8% of CD8+ T cells. Those dominant clonotypes were again the most abundant among CD3+CD56-NKG2C+ cells in several donors, at roughly 28.3-60.1%. Whether the expanded NKG2C-expressing T cell clones were specific for HCMV antigens was left unclear. The study sequenced eight donors, all healthy volunteers chosen at random: three men and five women. A commercial ELISA kit detecting HCMV-specific IgG in serum was used to determine HCMV serostatus. Peripheral blood mononuclear cells were isolated from blood by Ficoll density gradient centrifugation. CD4+ and CD8+ T cells were isolated from PBMC by magnetic immunoseparation with Miltenyi isolation kits. cDNA synthesis was primed from the TCR beta constant segment and was followed by two successive PCR amplification steps. Libraries were sequenced as 2 x 150 bp reads on Illumina HiSeq 2000/2500, MiSeq or NextSeq. MIGEC was used to demultiplex reads and group reads by UMI, and MiTCR was used to assemble and quantify clonotypes. To exclude erroneous sequences, any TCR cDNA sequence not supported by at least two reads was discarded. The tcR package was used for downstream repertoire analysis, and clonotypes were matched across fractions by CDR3 nucleotide sequence plus V segment. Antigen specificity was annotated against VDJdb with VDJmatch, allowing one amino acid substitution in CDR3.

Source: CD4+ T cells sorted from PBMCs, taken 11 to 12 days after vaccination. This receptor was obtained from a middle-aged man who received an inactivated influenza vaccine. Donor details come from another sample of the same person, matched by shared clones.

The bases are TGTGCCAGCAGCGTAGAAGGGACCCGTAGCGAGCAGTACTTC. It translates as CASSVEGTRSEQYF. The chain links TRBV9 with TRBJ2-7; the D gene is possibly TRBD1 or TRBD2, with 5 bases matching each. The CDR3 sequence holds 14 residues, the cysteine and phenylalanine included. The retained sequence is limited to the CDR3, 42 bases, with the frame set at the first base. Trimming at the junction amounts to 0 bases on V and 6 bases on J, and the germline ends lie 13 bases apart. CDR1 is given as SGDLS and CDR2 as YYNGEE, both from the germline V gene.